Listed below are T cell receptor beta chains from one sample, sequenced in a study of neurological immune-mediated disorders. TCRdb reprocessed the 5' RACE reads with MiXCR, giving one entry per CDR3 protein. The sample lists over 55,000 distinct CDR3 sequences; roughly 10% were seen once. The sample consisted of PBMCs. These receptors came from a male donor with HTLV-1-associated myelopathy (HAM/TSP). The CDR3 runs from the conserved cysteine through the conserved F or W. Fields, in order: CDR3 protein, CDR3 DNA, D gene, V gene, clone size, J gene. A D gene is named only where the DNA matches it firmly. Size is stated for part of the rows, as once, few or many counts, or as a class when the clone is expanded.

CASSLREYTYEQYF,TGTGCCAGCAGCCTCAGGGAGTACACCTACGAGCAGTACTTC,.,TRBV6-5,many,TRBJ2-7
CASSLAISIRNIQYF,TGTGCCAGCAGCTTAGCTATCTCAATTAGGAACATTCAGTACTTC,.,TRBV11-2,few,TRBJ2-4
CASSHGLGRYRGDTQYF,TGTGCCAGCAGCCATGGACTAGGCCGTTACCGGGGAGATACGCAGTATTTT,TRBD2,TRBV11-3,many,TRBJ2-3
CASSPVTGSGNTIYF,TGTGCCAGCAGCCCCGTGACAGGGTCTGGAAACACCATATATTTT,TRBD1,TRBV7-8,many,TRBJ1-3
CSASPGLDEETQYF,TGCAGTGCTTCCCCGGGACTAGACGAAGAGACCCAGTACTTC,TRBD2,TRBV20-1,many,TRBJ2-5
CASSPGQGTTEAFF,TGTGCCAGCAGCCCAGGACAGGGGACCACTGAAGCTTTCTTT,TRBD1,TRBV3-1,many,TRBJ1-1
CSVAAAGVDQPQHF,TGCAGCGTTGCCGCCGCGGGAGTAGACCAGCCCCAGCATTTT,.,TRBV29-1,many,TRBJ1-5
CASSSRGDSTNYGYTF,TGTGCCAGCAGCTCTAGAGGCGACAGTACTAACTATGGCTACACCTTC,.,TRBV3-1,many,TRBJ1-2
CASSTLAGENQETQYF,TGCGCCAGCAGCACACTAGCGGGGGAGAACCAAGAGACCCAGTACTTC,TRBD2,TRBV5-1,many,TRBJ2-5
CASSSDSSSETQYF,TGTGCCAGCAGTTCGGACAGTTCCTCGGAGACCCAGTACTTC,.,TRBV6-1,many,TRBJ2-5
CSVEEGEFF,TGCAGCGTTGAAGAGGGTGAGTTCTTC,.,TRBV29-1,many,TRBJ2-1
CASSPEFGGTDTQYF,TGTGCCAGCAGTCCAGAATTCGGGGGCACAGATACGCAGTATTTT,.,TRBV27,many,TRBJ2-3
CASSLGDSSYNEQFF,TGTGCCAGCAGCTTGGGGGACAGCTCCTACAATGAGCAGTTCTTC,TRBD1,TRBV5-5,many,TRBJ2-1
CASSDRGSYEQYF,TGTGCCAGCAGTGACCGGGGGTCCTACGAGCAGTACTTC,.,TRBV25-1,many,TRBJ2-7
CASSLHGGANVLTF,TGTGCCAGCAGCCTCCACGGCGGTGCCAACGTCCTGACTTTC,.,TRBV14,medium-sized,TRBJ2-6
CASSEGLRGLGQYF,TGTGCCAGCAGTGAAGGCCTAAGGGGGTTGGGGCAGTATTTT,.,TRBV6-1,.,TRBJ2-3
CSASPLAGGDTQYF,TGCAGTGCTAGCCCACTAGCGGGGGGAGATACGCAGTATTTT,TRBD2,TRBV20-1,few,TRBJ2-3
CASSLIQGAWDGYTF,TGTGCCAGCAGCTTGATCCAGGGGGCATGGGATGGCTACACCTTC,TRBD1,TRBV5-5,many,TRBJ1-2
CSAPGLSQETQYF,TGCAGTGCCCCGGGACTTAGCCAAGAGACCCAGTACTTC,.,TRBV20-1,many,TRBJ2-5
CASSPGTGFQPQHF,TGTGCCAGCAGCCCCGGGACAGGTTTTCAGCCCCAGCATTTT,TRBD1,TRBV27,many,TRBJ1-5
CASSLGRGPSPLHF,TGTGCCAGCAGCCTGGGAAGGGGGCCTTCACCCCTCCACTTT,TRBD1,TRBV12-3/TRBV12-4,many,TRBJ1-6
CASSLRSGANVLTF,TGTGCCAGCAGCTTGCGCTCTGGGGCCAACGTCCTGACTTTC,.,TRBV5-5,medium-sized,TRBJ2-6
CAIRAGTANTGELFF,TGTGCCATCAGAGCCGGGACCGCGAACACCGGGGAGCTGTTTTTT,.,TRBV10-3,many,TRBJ2-2
CSVEGGGRETQYF,TGCAGCGTTGAAGGTGGGGGGCGAGAGACCCAGTACTTC,.,TRBV29-1,many,TRBJ2-5
CASSQEPGGTEAFF,TGCGCCAGCAGCCAAGAACCAGGGGGCACTGAAGCTTTCTTT,TRBD1,TRBV4-3,many,TRBJ1-1
CASSPLGVGANQETQYF,TGTGCCAGCAGCCCACTCGGGGTGGGGGCTAACCAAGAGACCCAGTACTTC,.,TRBV7-9,many,TRBJ2-5
CASSLPGRDRGPYEQYF,TGCGCCAGCAGTCTCCCGGGCCGGGACAGGGGACCTTACGAGCAGTACTTC,TRBD1,TRBV5-1,.,TRBJ2-7
CSCEYGDDYTF,TGCAGCTGCGAGTACGGAGATGACTACACCTTC,.,TRBV20-1,.,TRBJ1-2
CASSSTHQPQHF,TGTGCCAGCAGTTCCACCCATCAGCCCCAGCATTTT,.,TRBV28,many,TRBJ1-5
CASSQWDRESNEQFF,TGTGCCAGCAGCCAGTGGGACAGGGAAAGCAATGAGCAGTTCTTC,TRBD1,TRBV3-1,many,TRBJ2-1
CSARAGGSYNSPLHF,TGCAGTGCTCGTGCCGGGGGCTCCTATAATTCACCCCTCCACTTT,.,TRBV20-1,many,TRBJ1-6
CSAARGIRTSGETQYF,TGCAGTGCCGCACGGGGCATTCGGACTAGTGGAGAGACCCAGTACTTC,TRBD2,TRBV20-1,many,TRBJ2-5
CASSQGPASSYEQYF,TGCGCCAGCAGCCAAGGACCAGCAAGTAGCTACGAGCAGTACTTC,.,TRBV4-1,many,TRBJ2-7
CASSHWGGGDKTQYF,TGTGCCAGCAGCCATTGGGGAGGGGGGGATAAGACCCAGTACTTC,.,TRBV7-2,.,TRBJ2-5
CSALGQVSSEQYF,TGCAGTGCGTTGGGACAGGTCAGCTCCGAGCAGTACTTC,TRBD1,TRBV20-1,medium-sized,TRBJ2-7
CASSSGTMNEQFF,TGTGCCAGCAGCTCCGGGACTATGAATGAGCAGTTCTTC,TRBD2,TRBV7-3,many,TRBJ2-1
CASSLALTGSSQETQYF,TGCGCCAGCAGCTTGGCCCTGACAGGGTCCTCCCAAGAGACCCAGTACTTC,TRBD1,TRBV5-1,many,TRBJ2-5
CASRTGTASYEQYF,TGTGCCAGCAGGACCGGGACGGCATCCTACGAGCAGTACTTC,.,TRBV6-6,many,TRBJ2-7
CASSEPRAGAEQFF,TGTGCCAGCAGTGAACCCAGGGCTGGGGCTGAGCAGTTCTTC,.,TRBV25-1,.,TRBJ2-1
CASSPGGAGELFF,TGTGCCAGCAGCCCAGGAGGGGCCGGGGAGCTGTTTTTT,.,TRBV3-1,many,TRBJ2-2
CASSLEPTPKGVGSGANVLTF,TGCGCCAGCAGCTTGGAGCCGACACCAAAAGGGGTAGGATCTGGGGCCAACGTCCTGACTTTC,.,TRBV5-1,many,TRBJ2-6
CASSLGDGPDEQYF,TGCGCCAGCAGCTTAGGGGACGGCCCCGACGAGCAGTACTTC,.,TRBV5-1,many,TRBJ2-7